The clone carrying this T cell receptor (beta chain) appeared a few times. RNA was extracted with the RNeasy kit, and a quantity of about 0.45 to 1 ug was reverse transcribed using random hexamers. TCRdb re-called the immunoSEQ multiplex PCR reads through MiXCR, storing one row per CDR3 protein. This table holds some 76,000 distinct CDR3 sequences, around nine tenths found once. This sample was taken from a study of CD8 T cells in Susac syndrome. Trimming removed 3 bases at V and 7 bases at J, with 19 bases between. Germline values: CDR1 MDHEN, CDR2 SYDVKM. The CDR3 consists of 15 residues. The specimen was CD8+ T cells from PBMCs. This TCR was recovered from a human donor with multiple sclerosis. This rearrangement joins TRBV28 to TRBJ2-7; D ambiguous. CDR3 sequence (DNA): TGTGCCAGCAGTTTCTCAACGGGCCGCCGGTGGGAGCAGTACTTC. Protein product: CASSFSTGRRWEQYF.